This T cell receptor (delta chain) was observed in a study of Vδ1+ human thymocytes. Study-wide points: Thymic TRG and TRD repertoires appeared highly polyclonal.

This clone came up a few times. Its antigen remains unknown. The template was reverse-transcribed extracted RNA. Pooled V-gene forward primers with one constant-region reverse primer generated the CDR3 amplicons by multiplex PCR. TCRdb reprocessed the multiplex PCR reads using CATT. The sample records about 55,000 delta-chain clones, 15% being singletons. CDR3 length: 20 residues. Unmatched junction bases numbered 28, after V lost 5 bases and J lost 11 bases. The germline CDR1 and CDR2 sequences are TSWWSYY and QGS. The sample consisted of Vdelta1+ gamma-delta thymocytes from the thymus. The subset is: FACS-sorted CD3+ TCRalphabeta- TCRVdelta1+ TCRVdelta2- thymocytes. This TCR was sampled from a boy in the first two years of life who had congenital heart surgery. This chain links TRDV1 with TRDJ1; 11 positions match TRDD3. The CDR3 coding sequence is TGTGCTCTTGGGACCAAAGTTGTGAGTGGTCGACTGGGGGATATCAGAGCGCTCATCTTT. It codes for CALGTKVVSGRLGDIRALIF.